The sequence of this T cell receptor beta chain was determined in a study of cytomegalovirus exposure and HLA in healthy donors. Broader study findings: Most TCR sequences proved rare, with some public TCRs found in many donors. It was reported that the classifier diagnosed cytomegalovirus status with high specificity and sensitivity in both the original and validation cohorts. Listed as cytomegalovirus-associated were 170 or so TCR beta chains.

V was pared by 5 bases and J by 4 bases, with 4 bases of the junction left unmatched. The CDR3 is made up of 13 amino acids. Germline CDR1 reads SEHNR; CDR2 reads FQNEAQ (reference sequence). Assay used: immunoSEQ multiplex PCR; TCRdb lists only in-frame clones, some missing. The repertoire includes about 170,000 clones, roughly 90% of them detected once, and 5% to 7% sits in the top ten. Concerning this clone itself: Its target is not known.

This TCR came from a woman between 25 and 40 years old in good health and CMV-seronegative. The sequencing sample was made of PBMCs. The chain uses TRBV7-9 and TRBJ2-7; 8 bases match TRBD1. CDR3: CASSPGDRYEQYF. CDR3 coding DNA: TGTGCCAGCAGCCCCGGGGACAGGTACGAGCAGTACTTC. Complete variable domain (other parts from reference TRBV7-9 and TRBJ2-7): DTGVSQNPRHKITKRGQNVTFRCDPISEHNRLYWYRQTLGQGPEFLTYFQNEAQLEKSRLLSDRFSAERPKGSFSTLEIQRTEQGDSAMYLCASSPGDRYEQYFGPGTRLTVT.